Listed here are 4 T cell receptor beta chains from one sample, sequenced in a study of blood T cells in healthy people across ages (dated by TCRdb to between 2014 and 2016). The library was obtained by 5' RACE. Sequencing instrument: Illumina HiSeq 2500. A second PCR of about 7 to 12 cycles was run with a J-beta primer mix and a sample-barcoded 5' primer. TCRdb passed the public sequencing reads through fastp at Q25 and MiXCR, retaining productive beta sequences. Entries are consolidated by CDR3 protein sequence, retaining the most common genes and DNA. For this sample there are about 1.8 million distinct CDR3 sequences; around 50% appear just once. The top ten hold over 2% of the sample. Sequencing used blood. The receptors stem from a woman aged 40 to 55 in good health.

This clonotype has a handful of counts. The V and J genes are TRBV7-3 and TRBJ2-5; no clear D. V was trimmed by 2 bases and J by 2 bases, leaving 18 bases between them. Germline assignment: CDR1 SGHTA and CDR2 FQGTGA. The CDR3 has 17 amino acids. Here the CDR3 DNA reads TGTGCCAGCAGCTTAGGCCTTGCAGGCCTACCTCAAGAGACCCAGTACTTC. This gives the protein CASSLGLAGLPQETQYF.

This clonotype has only a few counts. This chain uses TRBV20-1 with TRBJ1-2; perhaps TRBD1 as D (6 bases). Between the trimmed V and J ends, which lost 0 bases and 5 bases, there was a span of 19 bases. The CDR3 contains 16 residues. Germline assignment: CDR1 DFQATT and CDR2 SNEGSKA (reference sequence). CDR3 sequence reads: CSARDIGGARAYGYTF. CDR3 nucleotide sequence: TGCAGTGCTAGAGATATCGGGGGGGCGAGAGCGTATGGCTACACCTTC.

V is TRBV12-3 or TRBV12-4 and J is TRBJ2-3; D may be TRBD1 (6 bases). Trimming removed 3 bases at V and 5 bases at J, with 15 bases between. CDR3 length equals 15 residues. The CDR3 DNA is TGTGCCAGCAGTTTTGGGAACAGGGCACTAGATACGCAGTATTTT. Protein sequence: CASSFGNRALDTQYF.

V usage is TRBV7-2 and J usage is TRBJ1-1; tentatively, D is TRBD1 (5 bases). The CDR3 covers 13 residues. V lost 5 bases and J lost 7, with 14 bases in between. Germline V gene sequence: CDR1 SGHTA, CDR2 FQGNSA. As DNA, the CDR3 is TGTGCCAGCAGCGAGACCCAGGGTAGTGAAGCTTTCTTT. It is translated as CASSETQGSEAFF. The whole variable domain, filled in from reference TRBV7-2 and TRBJ1-1, reads GAGVSQSPSNKVTEKGKDVELRCDPISGHTALYWYRQSLGQGLEFLIYFQGNSAPDKSGLPSDRFSAERTGGSVSTLTIQRTQQEDSAVYLCASSETQGSEAFFGQGTRLTVV.